What follows are 2 T cell receptor beta chains derived from one specimen sequenced in a study of shared clonotypes between healthy human individuals. Measured with immunoSEQ multiplex PCR; TCRdb has only the in-frame clones, and not every one. The sample has more than 550,000 clones; about 90% are singletons. CD8 cells classed as naive were CD45RO-negative and positively selected for CCR7, excluding terminally differentiated effector memory CD45RA+ cells. Sequencing input: naive CD8+ T cells sorted from blood. Every receptor here comes from a man aged 30-40 years in good health.

This sequence joins TRBV7-2 and TRBJ2-7, with D perhaps TRBD1 (6 bases). Deletions cut 2 bases from V and 5 bases from J, with 13 bases between. Germline assignment: CDR1 SGHTA and CDR2 FQGNSA. CDR3 length equals 14 residues. CDR3 sequence: CASSLTGTIHEQYF. CDR3 nucleotide sequence: TGTGCCAGCAGCTTAACCGGGACAATCCACGAGCAGTACTTC.

The chain is built from TRBV11-2 and TRBJ2-1; perhaps TRBD2 as D (5 bases). V lost 6 bases and J 8 bases, leaving 11 bases between the germline ends. Germline lookup yields CDR1 SGHAT and CDR2 FQNNGV. The CDR3 runs 12 residues. As DNA, the CDR3 is TGTGCCAGCAGGGACTTGGCAGATGAGCAGTTCTTC. Encoded protein: CASRDLADEQFF.